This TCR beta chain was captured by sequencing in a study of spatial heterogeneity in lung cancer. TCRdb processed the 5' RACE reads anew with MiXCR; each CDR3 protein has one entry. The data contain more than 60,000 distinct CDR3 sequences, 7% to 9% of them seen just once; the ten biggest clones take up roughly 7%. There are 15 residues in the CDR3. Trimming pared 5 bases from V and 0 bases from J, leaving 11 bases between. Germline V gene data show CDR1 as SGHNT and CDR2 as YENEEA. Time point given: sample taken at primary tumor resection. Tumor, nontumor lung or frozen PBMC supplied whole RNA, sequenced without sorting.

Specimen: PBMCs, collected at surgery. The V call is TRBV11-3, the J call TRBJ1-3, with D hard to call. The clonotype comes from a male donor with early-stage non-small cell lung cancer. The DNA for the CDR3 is TGTGCCAGCAGCAACCGAGGGCCCTCTGGAAACACCATATATTTT. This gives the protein CASSNRGPSGNTIYF.